These 28 T cell receptor beta chains share one sample of origin, sequenced in a study of T cells in Graves' hyperthyroidism and ophthalmopathy. Amplified TCR beta CDR3 regions derived from RNA transcripts. Carried out on the TCR CDR3, a first-round RT-PCR used the HTBI primer set. TCRdb passed the multiplex PCR reads through MiXCR, listing each CDR3 protein once. The table lists hundreds of thousands of distinct CDR3 sequences, just under 20% of them singletons. Source material: blood. These TCRs come from a man aged 35 to 55 with Graves' ophthalmopathy.

The gene calls are TRBV6-1 and TRBJ1-6, with no clear D. This CDR3 region has 16 residues. Germline V gene data show CDR1 as MNHNS and CDR2 as SASEGT. Trimming took 4 bases from V and 2 from J, leaving 12 bases between them. The CDR3 DNA follows: TGTGCCAGCAGTGCAGCCGGCGGGACCTATAATTCACCCCTCCACTTT. Protein: CASSAAGGTYNSPLHF.

This clonotype showed up just once. The chain joins TRBV27 to TRBJ1-2; 8 bases agree with TRBD1. Germline CDR1 reads MNHEY; CDR2 reads SMNVEV (reference sequence). V shed 0 bases, J shed 8 bases, and the junction held 8 bases outside the gene matches. This CDR3 spans 15 amino acids. The CDR3 nucleotides read TGTGCCAGCAGTTTATCGCCAGGGGGCTCAGTAGGCTACACCTTC. Translation gives CASSLSPGGSVGYTF.

J is TRBJ2-5 and V is TRBV6-2 or TRBV6-3, with 7 positions matching TRBD2. This CDR3 contains 13 residues. The V gene's germline CDR1 is MNHEY and CDR2 SVGEGT. The junction had 3 bases not matched to a gene; V was cut back by 5 bases and J by 3 bases. The CDR3 sequence: CASSSTSEETQYF. The CDR3 nucleotides read TGTGCCAGCAGTAGTACTAGCGAAGAGACCCAGTACTTC.

The table lists this clonotype with a few counts. V is TRBV20-1 and J is TRBJ2-1; 13 bases align to TRBD2. CDR3 length: 17 amino acids. V dropped 5 bases and J dropped 7; count of bases not matched to a gene: 14. The germline V gene encodes CDR1 DFQATT and CDR2 SNEGSKA (reference sequence). The CDR3: CSAWGGGGLAGVNEQFF. The CDR3 coding sequence is TGCAGTGCTTGGGGAGGGGGAGGACTAGCGGGGGTAAATGAGCAGTTCTTC.

This chain joins TRBV5-1 and TRBJ2-2; D not resolved. The CDR3 runs to 16 residues. CDR1 is SGHRS and CDR2 is YFSETQ in the germline V gene. V gave up 1 base and J gave up 0 bases, with 10 bases separating them. For the CDR3, the DNA is TGCGCCAGCAGCTTGACCAGCCGGACGAACACCGGGGAGCTGTTTTTT. Translated, it gives CASSLTSRTNTGELFF.

This clonotype has only a few counts. This rearrangement joins TRBV12-3 or TRBV12-4 to TRBJ2-5, with 8 bases that match TRBD2. The CDR3 sequence is 14 residues long. The V and J ends lost 10 bases and 9 bases, in that order; junction bases with no gene match: 16. CDR3 sequence reads: CATGRTSHDFSQYF. The CDR3 nucleotides read TGTGCCACCGGGAGGACTAGCCACGACTTTTCCCAGTACTTC.

This clonotype was seen repeatedly, ten times or more. The chain links TRBV2 to TRBJ2-1, with 7 bases that match TRBD2. This CDR3 has 15 amino acids. The trim removed 5 bases at V and 10 bases at J, leaving 14 bases unmatched. Germline loops: CDR1 SNHLY, CDR2 FYNNEI. The CDR3: CASSRTGTTTEEQFF. The CDR3 coding sequence is TGTGCCAGCAGTCGCACCGGGACTACTACAGAGGAGCAGTTCTTC.

This clonotype was counted only a few times. V gene TRBV7-2 combines with J gene TRBJ1-4, with TRBD1 matching over 9 bases. Germline loops: CDR1 SGHTA, CDR2 FQGNSA. CDR3 length equals 14 residues. V lost 4 bases and J lost 5; bases outside the gene matches: 2. Here the CDR3 DNA reads TGTGCCAGCAGCTCGGACAGGGGCAATGAAAAACTGTTTTTT. Protein product: CASSSDRGNEKLFF.

The table lists this clonotype with many counts. The rearrangement uses TRBV28 and TRBJ2-7; TRBD1 agrees at 8 bases. V was pared by 2 bases and J by 0 bases, with 3 bases of the junction left unmatched. The CDR3 contains 15 residues. The V gene's germline CDR1 is MDHEN and CDR2 SYDVKM. CDR3 loop: CASSLRTGSSYEQYF. The CDR3 DNA follows: TGTGCCAGCAGTTTAAGGACAGGGAGCTCCTACGAGCAGTACTTC.

This clonotype was observed a few times. The chain joins TRBV12-3 or TRBV12-4 to TRBJ1-2, with a weak D call TRBD1 (5 bases). There are 14 residues in the CDR3. V lost 6 bases and J lost 6, with 17 bases in between. In DNA, the CDR3 is TGTGCCAGCAGCCCTACCCAGGGCCCGGATGGCTACACCTTC. It is translated as CASSPTQGPDGYTF.

The genes are TRBV7-8 and TRBJ2-5; TRBD2 matches at 9 bases. This CDR3 is 16 amino acids long. With V trimmed by 0 bases and J by 3 bases, 5 bases remained unmatched. Germline V gives CDR1 SGHVS, CDR2 FQNEAQ. CDR3 DNA: TGTGCCAGCAGCTTAGCGCGACTAGCGGTGAAAGAGACCCAGTACTTC. Translated: CASSLARLAVKETQYF.

This clonotype was observed many times. The V gene is TRBV3-1, the J gene TRBJ2-7; no definite D call. Germline V gene lookup returns CDR1 LGHDT and CDR2 YNNKEL (reference sequence). The CDR3 is made up of 11 amino acids. V was cut by 3 bases and J by 5 bases, with 5 bases left in between. CDR3 DNA: TGTGCCAGCAGCCAGGTGCACGAGCAGTACTTC. It yields the protein CASSQVHEQYF.

The rearrangement links TRBV5-1 to TRBJ1-2, with no clear D. The V gene lost 3 bases and the J gene lost 2 bases, with 11 bases spanning the gap. The germline V gene encodes CDR1 SGHRS and CDR2 YFSETQ. This CDR3 spans 14 amino acids. This chain's CDR3 is CASSSTTTNYGYTF. CDR3 DNA sequence: TGCGCCAGCAGCTCCACGACAACCAACTATGGCTACACCTTC. The whole variable domain, filled in from reference TRBV5-1 and TRBJ1-2, reads KAGVTQTPRYLIKTRGQQVTLSCSPISGHRSVSWYQQTPGQGLQFLFEYFSETQRNKGNFPGRFSGRQFSNSRSEMNVSTLELGDSALYLCASSSTTTNYGYTFGSGTRLTVV.

The chain carries TRBV28 and TRBJ2-1; D gene uncertain. This CDR3 contains 11 residues. Between the trimmed V and J ends, which lost 10 bases and 7 bases, there was a span of 11 bases. CDR1 and CDR2 (germline): MDHEN, SYDVKM. This chain's CDR3 is CATYWTNEQFF. CDR3 in DNA: TGTGCCACCTATTGGACGAATGAGCAGTTCTTC.

This clonotype came up many times. This rearrangement joins TRBV5-1 to TRBJ2-1; the D gene is possibly TRBD1 (6 bases). V lost 1 base to trimming and J lost 6 bases, with 14 bases between them. Germline V lookup: CDR1 SGHRS, CDR2 YFSETQ. This CDR3 contains 15 residues. This chain's CDR3 is CASSLRQVGFNEQFF. CDR3 DNA: TGCGCCAGCAGCTTGAGACAGGTGGGGTTCAATGAGCAGTTCTTC.

This clonotype was seen at least ten times. The chain is built from TRBV11-2 and TRBJ2-3, with D unclear. CDR1 is SGHAT, CDR2 FQNNGV, per germline. CDR3 length equals 15 residues. Trimming took off 6 bases at V and 2 bases at J, with 15 bases between the two ends. Here the CDR3 DNA reads TGTGCCAGCAGTCCGCTGAGAAGCCACACAGATACGCAGTATTTT. Its protein is CASSPLRSHTDTQYF. Full variable domain (rest looked up from reference TRBV11-2 and TRBJ2-3): EAGVAQSPRYKIIEKRQSVAFWCNPISGHATLYWYQQILGQGPKLLIQFQNNGVVDDSQLPKDRFSAERLKGVDSTLKIQPAKLEDSAVYLCASSPLRSHTDTQYFGPGTRLTVL.

This clonotype occurred many times. V gene TRBV18 combines with J gene TRBJ2-2; D possibly corresponds to TRBD2 (6 bases). The CDR3 contains 16 residues. Germline-derived CDR1 and CDR2 are KGHSH and LQKENI. V lost 1 base, J lost 3 bases, and 12 bases lay in between. CDR3 loop: CASSPQAGSDTGELFF. The CDR3 DNA is TGTGCCAGCTCACCACAGGCCGGGAGCGACACCGGGGAGCTGTTTTTT.

The V gene is TRBV5-1, the J gene TRBJ2-7; the D is unclear. The CDR3 contains 12 residues. V was pared by 5 bases and J by 3 bases, with 9 bases between. Germline V CDR1 and CDR2: SGHRS, YFSETQ. The DNA for the CDR3 is TGCGCCAGCAGAGACGGGTTCTACGAGCAGTACTTC. The encoded protein is CASRDGFYEQYF. Combining the CDR3 with reference TRBV5-1 and TRBJ2-7 gives the whole variable domain KAGVTQTPRYLIKTRGQQVTLSCSPISGHRSVSWYQQTPGQGLQFLFEYFSETQRNKGNFPGRFSGRQFSNSRSEMNVSTLELGDSALYLCASRDGFYEQYFGPGTRLTVT.

This clonotype showed up many times. This sequence joins TRBV28 and TRBJ2-7; possibly TRBD1 for D (6 bases). CDR1 and CDR2 from the germline V gene are MDHEN and SYDVKM. The CDR3 sequence is 16 residues long. Trimming left V 4 bases short and J 2 bases short, with 18 bases between. The CDR3 nucleotides read TGTGCCAGCAGTTCCCCGTGGGGGCTCGATCCCTACGAGCAGTACTTC. Amino acids: CASSSPWGLDPYEQYF.

The table lists this clonotype with many counts. The chain links TRBV2 to TRBJ2-7; TRBD2 might be the D (6 bases). Germline V CDR1 and CDR2: SNHLY, FYNNEI. Trimming removed 6 bases from V and 5 bases from J, with 23 bases in between. CDR3 size: 16 residues. CDR3 sequence (DNA): TGTGCCAGCAGGCCCTTCGGGGGAGGTCAAGGGAACGAGCAGTACTTC. This sequence encodes CASRPFGGGQGNEQYF.

This clonotype was seen a few times. This chain joins TRBV5-4 and TRBJ2-1, with D possibly matching TRBD2 (7 bases). Germline CDR1 and CDR2: SGHNT and YYREEE (reference sequence). CDR3 size: 17 residues. Between the trimmed V and J ends, which lost 0 bases and 7 bases, there was a span of 20 bases. CDR3 in amino acids: CASSLAGGGGAVNEQFF. As DNA, the CDR3 is TGTGCCAGCAGCTTGGCAGGCGGAGGGGGGGCCGTTAATGAGCAGTTCTTC.

The table lists this clonotype with a few counts. This sequence joins TRBV28 and TRBJ1-4; D is uncertain. CDR3 length: 15 amino acids. The germline V gene encodes CDR1 MDHEN and CDR2 SYDVKM. Trimming removed 5 bases from V and 7 bases from J, with 17 bases in between. The CDR3 loop is CASSAAGQAVEKLFF. The CDR3 DNA sequence: TGTGCCAGCAGTGCCGCCGGGCAAGCTGTTGAAAAACTGTTTTTT.

This clonotype was counted only a few times. The V gene is TRBV7-9, the J gene TRBJ2-1; no firm D call. V lost 8 bases, J lost 9 bases, and 14 bases lay in between. In germline, CDR1 is SEHNR, CDR2 FQNEAQ (reference sequence). The CDR3 runs 12 residues. The CDR3 loop reads CASSPRGREQFF. CDR3 DNA: TGTGCCAGCTCCCCCAGAGGCCGTGAGCAGTTCTTC. Full variable domain (rest looked up from reference TRBV7-9 and TRBJ2-1): DTGVSQNPRHKITKRGQNVTFRCDPISEHNRLYWYRQTLGQGPEFLTYFQNEAQLEKSRLLSDRFSAERPKGSFSTLEIQRTEQGDSAMYLCASSPRGREQFFGPGTRLTVL.

The J gene is TRBJ2-1, the V gene TRBV29-1, with 15 bases matching TRBD2. This CDR3 comprises 16 residues. Germline-derived CDR1 and CDR2 are SQVTM and ANQGSEA. V was clipped by 7 bases and J by 7 bases; unmatched bases: 11. CDR3 DNA sequence: TGCAGCGCCGGGGGACTAGCGGGAGGTTACGGGAATGAGCAGTTCTTC. Its translation: CSAGGLAGGYGNEQFF.

This clonotype showed up many times. This chain uses TRBV2 with TRBJ1-1; D may be TRBD1 (5 bases). CDR1 is SNHLY, CDR2 FYNNEI, per germline. The CDR3 is made up of 14 amino acids. V lost 6 bases and J lost 0, with 11 bases in between. CDR3: CASRTGRMNTEAFF. CDR3 bases: TGTGCCAGCAGGACGGGACGGATGAACACTGAAGCTTTCTTT.

This clonotype was seen at least ten times. This chain uses TRBV20-1 with TRBJ2-7; D remains unclear. The germline V gene has CDR1 DFQATT and CDR2 SNEGSKA (reference sequence). Trimming took 2 bases from V and 2 from J, leaving 7 bases between them. CDR3 length: 12 amino acids. The CDR3 DNA reads TGCAGTGCTAGACAGGTGGCCTACGAGCAGTACTTC. It encodes CSARQVAYEQYF.

On this clonotype: This could be a read error, since a much larger clone is one nucleotide away. The CDR3 spells CASRTGPNVLTF. DNA of the CDR3: TGTGCCAGCAGAACTGGGCCCAACGTCCTGACTTTC. The chain is built from TRBV2 and TRBJ2-6; the D is unclear. CDR3 size: 12 residues. From germline, CDR1 is SNHLY and CDR2 FYNNEI.

This clonotype has only a few counts. This chain uses TRBV12-3 or TRBV12-4 with TRBJ2-3; D gene ambiguous. CDR3 length equals 11 residues. The V end lost 7 bases, the J end lost 6 bases, and 8 bases lay between the germline ends. This CDR3 is CASTLADTQYF. The CDR3 coding sequence is TGTGCCAGCACCTTAGCTGATACGCAGTATTTT.